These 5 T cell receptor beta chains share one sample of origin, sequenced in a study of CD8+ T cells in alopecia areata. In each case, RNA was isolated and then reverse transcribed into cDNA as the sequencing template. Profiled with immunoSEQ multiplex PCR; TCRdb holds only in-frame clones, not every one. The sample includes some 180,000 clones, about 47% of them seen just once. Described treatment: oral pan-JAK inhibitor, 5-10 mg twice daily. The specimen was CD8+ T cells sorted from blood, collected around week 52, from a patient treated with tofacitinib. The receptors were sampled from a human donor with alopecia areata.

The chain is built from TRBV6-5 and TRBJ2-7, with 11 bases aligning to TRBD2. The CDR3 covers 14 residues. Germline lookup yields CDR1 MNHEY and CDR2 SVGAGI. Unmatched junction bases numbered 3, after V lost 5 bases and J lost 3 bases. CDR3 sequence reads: CASSRGLAGYEQYF. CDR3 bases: TGTGCCAGCAGTCGAGGACTAGCGGGCTACGAGCAGTACTTC.

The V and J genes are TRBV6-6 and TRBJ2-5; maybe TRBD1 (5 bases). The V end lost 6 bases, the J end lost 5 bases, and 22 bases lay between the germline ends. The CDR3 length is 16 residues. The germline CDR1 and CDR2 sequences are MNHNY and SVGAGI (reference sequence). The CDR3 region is CASRSGWGTVFETQYF. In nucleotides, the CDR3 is TGTGCCAGCAGATCAGGGTGGGGCACCGTTTTTGAGACCCAGTACTTC.

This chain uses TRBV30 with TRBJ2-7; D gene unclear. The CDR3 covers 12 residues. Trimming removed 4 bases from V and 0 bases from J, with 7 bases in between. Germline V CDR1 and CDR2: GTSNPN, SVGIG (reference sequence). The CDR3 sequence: CAWTPGSYEQYF. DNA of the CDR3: TGTGCCTGGACCCCGGGCTCCTACGAGCAGTACTTC.

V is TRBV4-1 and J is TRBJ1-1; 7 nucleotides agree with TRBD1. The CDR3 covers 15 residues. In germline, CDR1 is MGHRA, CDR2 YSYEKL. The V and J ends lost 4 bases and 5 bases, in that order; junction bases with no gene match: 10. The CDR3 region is CASSLRQGPWTEAFF. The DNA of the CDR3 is TGCGCCAGCAGCCTTCGACAGGGCCCTTGGACTGAAGCTTTCTTT.

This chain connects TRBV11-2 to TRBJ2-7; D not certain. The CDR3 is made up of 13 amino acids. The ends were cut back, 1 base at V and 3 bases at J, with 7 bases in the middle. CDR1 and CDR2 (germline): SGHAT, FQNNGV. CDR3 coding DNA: TGTGCCAGCAGCTTAGGATCGCGCTACGAGCAGTACTTC. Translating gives CASSLGSRYEQYF.